This entry describes one T cell receptor (beta chain). As yet, its antigen is unknown. Sequencing templates came from extracted RNA that was reverse transcribed into cDNA. Assay used: immunoSEQ multiplex PCR; TCRdb lists only in-frame clones, some missing. The sample includes around 98,000 clones, 35% to 45% of them seen just once. This entry comes from a study of CD8+ T cells in alopecia areata. Study details: Treatment with tofacitinib (6 to 18 months) was followed by 6 months off drug.

CDR3 size: 17 residues. J was trimmed by 4 bases and V by 5 bases; bases with no gene match: 10. In germline, CDR1 is LNHDA, CDR2 SQIVND (reference sequence). Study-wide results and caveats: Sequencing of scalp samples also captures resident alphabeta T cells of normal skin. Lesional scalp, especially alopecia totalis/universalis, showed higher clonality than normal scalp. Possibly because of HLA-related factors, TCR sharing was less clear across patients than in mice.

The source of this sequence is a human donor with alopecia areata. Sequencing was done on a sample of CD4+ T cells sorted from blood. The chain has TRBV19 and TRBJ2-6; 8 nucleotides line up with TRBD1. This chain's CDR3 is CASSSPQGARGANVLTF. The CDR3 coding sequence is TGTGCCAGTAGTTCCCCCCAGGGGGCGCGCGGGGCCAACGTCCTGACTTTC.